This is a list of T cell receptor beta chains from one sample in a study of control samples from healthy donors and cancer patients. Assay used: immunoSEQ multiplex PCR; TCRdb lists only in-frame clones, some missing. The repertoire holds roughly 120,000 clones, 93% seen once, with under 2% in the top ten. Sample: PBMCs. The receptors were gathered from a man aged 45-60 years with head and neck cancer. Both conserved end residues are part of each CDR3. D genes are given only for firm matches. Rows may omit the clone size; those that give it use once, few, many or a size class.

D gene	J gene	V gene	clone size	CDR3 protein	CDR3 DNA
NA	TRBJ1-2	TRBV30	NA	CAWTRQTHVYGYTF	TGTGCCTGGACTCGGCAGACCCACGTCTATGGCTACACCTTC
NA	TRBJ1-6	TRBV4-1	NA	CASSQDRIGGNNSPLHF	TGCGCCAGCAGCCAAGATCGAATAGGGGGTAATAATTCACCCCTCCACTTT
NA	TRBJ1-6	TRBV27	NA	CASSGSFDSPLHF	TGTGCCAGCAGTGGAAGTTTCGATTCACCCCTCCACTTT
NA	TRBJ1-1	TRBV6-2/TRBV6-3	NA	CASSYTRGGTEAFF	TGTGCCAGCAGTTACACCAGGGGAGGGACTGAAGCTTTCTTT
NA	TRBJ1-2	TRBV7-9	NA	CASSELSANYGYTF	TGTGCCAGCAGCGAACTATCTGCTAACTATGGCTACACCTTC
NA	TRBJ1-3	TRBV28	NA	CATRLSGSGNTIYF	TGTGCCACCAGGCTAAGTGGATCTGGAAACACCATATATTTT
NA	TRBJ2-2	TRBV7-9	NA	CASSLLANTGELFF	TGTGCCAGCAGCTTACTAGCGAACACCGGGGAGCTGTTTTTT
NA	TRBJ2-3	TRBV7-7	NA	CASSQGGRTRSTDTQYF	TGTGCCAGCAGCCAGGGCGGTCGGACTCGAAGCACAGATACGCAGTATTTT
NA	TRBJ1-1	TRBV28	NA	CASRSNTEAFF	TGTGCCAGCAGGTCTAACACTGAAGCTTTCTTT
TRBD2	TRBJ2-7	TRBV27	NA	CASSLAAGGVGYEQYF	TGTGCCAGCAGTCTAGCGGCGGGAGGGGTTGGGTACGAGCAGTACTTC
NA	TRBJ1-5	TRBV6-5	NA	CASSSGTAPNQPQHF	TGTGCCAGCAGTTCCGGGACGGCACCCAATCAGCCCCAGCATTTT
NA	TRBJ1-1	TRBV7-6	NA	CASSFRPSTEAFF	TGTGCCAGCAGTTTCAGACCAAGCACTGAAGCTTTCTTT
TRBD1	TRBJ1-1	TRBV6-6	NA	CASSNEKPGQGAEAFF	TGTGCCAGCAGTAACGAAAAACCGGGACAGGGAGCTGAAGCTTTCTTT
NA	TRBJ2-3	TRBV11-2	NA	CASSLELDVIDTQYF	TGTGCCAGCAGCTTAGAGCTAGATGTGATCGATACGCAGTATTTT
TRBD1	TRBJ2-3	TRBV5-4	NA	CASSSRQGAPDTQYF	TGTGCCAGCAGCTCCAGACAGGGGGCTCCAGATACGCAGTATTTT
TRBD2	TRBJ2-5	TRBV5-1	NA	CASSLEGVAGVATQYF	TGCGCCAGCAGCTTGGAAGGGGTAGCGGGGGTAGCGACCCAGTACTTC
NA	TRBJ2-7	TRBV6-6	NA	CASSYSHGEQYF	TGTGCCAGCAGTTACTCACACGGGGAGCAGTACTTC
NA	TRBJ1-1	TRBV12-3/TRBV12-4	NA	CASSIRDDEAFF	TGTGCCAGCAGTATCCGGGACGACGAAGCTTTCTTT
NA	TRBJ1-2	TRBV6-1	NA	CASSEVLGGGYTF	TGTGCCAGCAGTGAAGTTCTGGGAGGGGGCTACACCTTC
TRBD2	TRBJ2-2	TRBV5-1	NA	CASSRLAGATDGELFF	TGCGCCAGCAGCAGACTAGCGGGGGCTACTGATGGGGAGCTGTTTTTT
NA	TRBJ1-1	TRBV5-1	NA	CASSPRGGAGNTEAFF	TGCGCCAGCAGCCCCCGGGGGGGCGCCGGGAACACTGAAGCTTTCTTT
NA	TRBJ1-6	TRBV18	NA	CASSKGVPGPTKGYNSPLHF	TGTGCCAGCTCAAAGGGAGTCCCAGGCCCTACGAAGGGCTATAATTCACCCCTCCACTTT
NA	TRBJ2-1	TRBV7-2	NA	CASSLARGLNEQFF	TGTGCCAGCAGCTTAGCAAGGGGACTGAATGAGCAGTTCTTC
TRBD1	TRBJ1-5	TRBV19	NA	CASSTGQMNQPQHF	TGTGCCAGTAGTACGGGACAGATGAATCAGCCCCAGCATTTT
NA	TRBJ2-1	TRBV7-2	NA	CASSLSTGNEQFF	TGTGCCAGCAGCTTGTCAACAGGGAATGAGCAGTTCTTC
NA	TRBJ2-5	TRBV5-1	NA	CASSLGRAEETQYF	TGCGCCAGCAGCTTGGGCAGGGCTGAGGAGACCCAGTACTTC
TRBD2	TRBJ2-7	TRBV13	NA	CASSLGLAGTYEQYF	TGTGCCAGCAGCTTAGGACTAGCGGGGACCTACGAGCAGTACTTC
TRBD1	TRBJ2-1	TRBV12-5	once	CASGLVPWDRPHNEQFF	TGTGCTAGTGGTTTGGTCCCGTGGGACAGACCTCATAATGAGCAGTTCTTC
TRBD2	TRBJ2-1	TRBV19	NA	CARELPKLAGGRNEQFF	TGTGCCAGAGAACTACCCAAGTTAGCGGGGGGGCGGAATGAGCAGTTCTTC
NA	TRBJ1-6	TRBV10-3	NA	CAISESPQTNSPLHF	TGTGCCATCAGTGAGTCACCGCAGACAAATTCACCCCTCCACTTT
TRBD1	TRBJ2-5	TRBV7-7	NA	CASSLELGGGETQYF	TGTGCCAGCAGCTTAGAACTAGGGGGCGGGGAGACCCAGTACTTC
NA	TRBJ1-5	TRBV4-2	once	CASSQESTGRNQPQHF	TGTGCCAGCAGCCAAGAGAGCACGGGGCGCAATCAGCCCCAGCATTTT
TRBD1	TRBJ2-2	TRBV18	NA	CASSPATGDTGELFF	TGTGCCAGCTCACCAGCGACAGGGGACACCGGGGAGCTGTTTTTT
NA	TRBJ2-2	TRBV9	NA	CASRGPGRNTGELFF	TGTGCCAGCAGGGGGCCGGGAAGGAACACCGGGGAGCTGTTTTTT
NA	TRBJ2-1	TRBV9	NA	CASSVEGPPRNEQFF	TGTGCCAGCAGCGTAGAGGGCCCCCCCAGGAATGAGCAGTTCTTC
TRBD1	TRBJ2-1	TRBV7-3	NA	CASSLGGQLRLNEQFF	TGTGCCAGCAGCTTAGGGGGACAGCTAAGGTTGAATGAGCAGTTCTTC
NA	TRBJ1-5	TRBV27	NA	CASSPRGGQPQHF	TGTGCCAGCAGTCCACGTGGGGGTCAGCCCCAGCATTTT
NA	TRBJ1-1	TRBV28	NA	CASSLTKLSAFF	TGTGCCAGCAGTTTGACCAAATTATCAGCTTTCTTT
NA	TRBJ2-1	TRBV29-1	NA	CSVFKSRAYNEQFF	TGCAGCGTTTTTAAGTCCAGGGCCTACAATGAGCAGTTCTTC
TRBD1	TRBJ1-6	TRBV5-1	NA	CASSPDRGSLTLHF	TGCGCCAGCAGCCCGGACAGGGGATCGCTAACCCTCCACTTT
NA	TRBJ1-2	TRBV29-1	NA	CSVEYGAGGYTF	TGCAGCGTTGAATACGGGGCAGGGGGCTACACCTTC
NA	TRBJ1-1	TRBV28	NA	CASRDGDTEAFF	TGTGCCAGCCGGGACGGGGACACTGAAGCTTTCTTT
NA	TRBJ1-2	TRBV19	medium-sized	CATSWSGYGYTF	TGTGCCACTTCGTGGTCTGGGTATGGCTACACCTTC
NA	TRBJ2-2	TRBV9	NA	CASSEPGGAGELFF	TGTGCCAGCAGTGAACCGGGGGGCGCCGGGGAGCTGTTTTTT
NA	TRBJ1-1	TRBV5-5	NA	CASSLGGPTEAFF	TGTGCCAGCTCTCTAGGGGGGCCCACTGAAGCTTTCTTT
TRBD1	TRBJ1-1	TRBV19	NA	CASRGTGYRAEAFF	TGTGCCAGTAGAGGGACAGGGTACAGGGCTGAAGCTTTCTTT
NA	TRBJ1-3	TRBV18	NA	CASSPPQGLFSGNTIYF	TGTGCCAGCTCACCTCCACAGGGACTCTTCTCTGGAAACACCATATATTTT
NA	TRBJ1-3	TRBV9	NA	CASSAWMGGPGNTIYF	TGTGCCAGCAGCGCCTGGATGGGGGGGCCTGGAAACACCATATATTTT
TRBD1	TRBJ1-4	TRBV7-2	NA	CASSVGGQGATNEKLFF	TGTGCCAGCAGTGTTGGGGGACAGGGGGCAACTAATGAAAAACTGTTTTTT
NA	TRBJ1-1	TRBV3-1/TRBV3-2	NA	CASSLRGGTEAFF	TGTGCCAGCAGCTTGCGGGGGGGCACTGAAGCTTTCTTT
TRBD1	TRBJ1-3	TRBV2	NA	CASSRTGTETGNTIYF	TGTGCCAGCAGTCGAACCGGGACAGAGACTGGAAACACCATATATTTT
NA	TRBJ2-1	TRBV7-2	once	CASSFSRLTGPPRGNEQFF	TGTGCCAGCAGCTTTAGTCGACTGACGGGACCTCCGAGAGGCAATGAGCAGTTCTTC
NA	TRBJ1-1	TRBV7-2	NA	CASSLQGTLMTEAFF	TGTGCCAGCAGCTTACAGGGGACTTTAATGACTGAAGCTTTCTTT
TRBD1	TRBJ1-5	TRBV6-5	once	CASGRVQGGSPQHF	TGTGCCAGCGGGAGAGTACAGGGGGGTTCGCCCCAGCATTTT